This T cell receptor beta chain was captured in a study of blood T cell repertoires in COVID-19. Germline V CDR1 and CDR2: LGHDT, YNNKEL (reference sequence). The CDR3 contains 15 residues. The V segment lost 4 bases and the J segment 1 base; nucleotides outside the gene matches: 4. Assay: immunoSEQ multiplex PCR; the TCRdb copy retains only in-frame clones and omits some. The table includes around 97,000 clones, about 92% detected once. The receptor was isolated from a woman at least 80 years old in a cohort sampled during active COVID-19. Material for sequencing was peripheral blood. The chain links TRBV3-1 (or the pseudogene TRBV3-2) to TRBJ2-3, with 8 positions matching TRBD2. In DNA form, the CDR3 reads TGTGCCAGCAGCCTACCGGGGGGGGGCACAGATACGCAGTATTTT. Amino acid sequence: CASSLPGGGTDTQYF.